The rows below give T cell receptor beta chains drawn from one sample of a study of cytomegalovirus exposure and HLA in healthy donors. This table comes from immunoSEQ multiplex PCR, and its TCRdb copy is limited to in-frame clones, with some not included. The table lists some 180,000 clones, 82% of them singletons. Input material: PBMCs. These receptors all come from a man aged 40-49 years in good health and CMV-seronegative. The CDR3 runs from the conserved cysteine through the conserved F or W. A D gene is named only where the DNA matches it firmly. The listing skips clone size in some rows; elsewhere it reads once, few, many or a size class.

14,-,TRBV7-7,TRBJ2-2,few,TGTGCTAGCAGCTGGGACTTTAGCACCGGGGAGCTGTTTTTT,CASSWDFSTGELFF
12,-,TRBV28,TRBJ2-7,-,TGTGCCAGCAGTTCCCCCCCTCGGGAGCAGTACTTC,CASSSPPREQYF
15,-,TRBV4-1,TRBJ2-7,-,TGCGCCAGCAGCCAAGTATTACAGAGCTCCAACGAGCAGTACTTC,CASSQVLQSSNEQYF
15,TRBD2,TRBV30,TRBJ2-7,-,TGTGCCTGGAGACGAGGGACTAGCGGGGGTAACGAGCAGTACTTC,CAWRRGTSGGNEQYF
16,TRBD1,TRBV5-6,TRBJ1-1,-,TGTGCCAGCAGCTTGGTCAGGGGGAGTGGGAACACTGAAGCTTTCTTT,CASSLVRGSGNTEAFF
15,TRBD1,TRBV19,TRBJ2-5,-,TGTGCCAGTAGTATTGGACAGGGGCGTCAAGAGACCCAGTACTTC,CASSIGQGRQETQYF
17,-,TRBV5-1,TRBJ2-1,-,TGCGCCAGCGCGACCTCCGAGGGGGGGGCATCCTACAATGAGCAGTTCTTC,CASATSEGGASYNEQFF
16,TRBD1,TRBV28,TRBJ1-5,-,TGTGCCAGCAGTTCGCGACAGGGTCGGAGCAATCAGCCCCAGCATTTT,CASSSRQGRSNQPQHF
15,-,TRBV10-3,TRBJ2-2,-,TGTGCCATTCAGGGGCCCCCCTACAACACCGGGGAGCTGTTTTTT,CAIQGPPYNTGELFF
16,TRBD1,TRBV9,TRBJ2-1,-,TGTGCCAGCAGCGTATTAGGGGACAGGGGCTACAATGAGCAGTTCTTC,CASSVLGDRGYNEQFF
15,-,TRBV7-4,TRBJ1-4,-,TGTGCCAGCAGCACTTTATACAGGCTGCCAGAAAAACTGTTTTTT,CASSTLYRLPEKLFF
16,-,TRBV21-1,TRBJ2-1,-,TGTGCCAGCAGTTTAAAGGCAAGCGGGAGGGCCACTGAGCAGTTCTTC,CASSLKASGRATEQFF
14,-,TRBV6-4,TRBJ1-4,-,TGTGCCAGCAGTGCCCGGGAGGGTAATGAAAAACTGTTTTTT,CASSAREGNEKLFF
13,-,TRBV6-1,TRBJ2-3,-,TGTGCCAGCAGTGAAGGATCCGGAGATACGCAGTATTTT,CASSEGSGDTQYF
15,TRBD1,TRBV30,TRBJ1-3,-,TGTGCCTGGGGGGGTAAGACAGGGAGGCCTGTCACCATATATTTT,CAWGGKTGRPVTIYF
15,-,TRBV13,TRBJ1-3,-,TGTGCCAGCAGCGAGGGCCCTACCTCTGGAAACACCATATATTTT,CASSEGPTSGNTIYF
15,-,TRBV5-1,TRBJ2-3,-,TGCGCCAGCAGCCCCCAAGGAGCGGCCACAGATACGCAGTATTTT,CASSPQGAATDTQYF
13,-,TRBV27,TRBJ2-1,-,TGTGCCAGCAATCCCCGGTCCTACAATGAGCAGTTCTTC,CASNPRSYNEQFF
16,-,TRBV30,TRBJ1-4,-,TGTGCCTGGAGTGTACATAGGCGGGGAACTAATGAAAAACTGTTTTTT,CAWSVHRRGTNEKLFF
13,-,TRBV25-1,TRBJ1-3,-,TGTGCCAGCAAGACAGTGGCAGGAAACACCATATATTTT,CASKTVAGNTIYF
16,TRBD2,TRBV11-2,TRBJ2-1,-,TGTGCCAGCAGCTTTAGGACTAGCGGGACTAACAATGAGCAGTTCTTC,CASSFRTSGTNNEQFF
13,TRBD1,TRBV5-6,TRBJ2-7,-,TGTGCCAGCAGCACACAGGGGACCTACGAGCAGTACTTC,CASSTQGTYEQYF
15,TRBD2,TRBV11-2,TRBJ2-7,few,TGTGCCAGCAGCCACTTTAGCGGGAGGGCCCCCGAGCAGTACTTC,CASSHFSGRAPEQYF
15,TRBD2,TRBV18,TRBJ2-5,few,TGTGCCAGCTCACCGACTAGCGGGGGGACGGAGACCCAGTACTTC,CASSPTSGGTETQYF
16,TRBD1,TRBV28,TRBJ1-2,-,TGTGCCAGCAGTCTAAAGGGACAGATCGCTAACTATGGCTACACCTTC,CASSLKGQIANYGYTF
15,TRBD1,TRBV6-5,TRBJ1-5,-,TGTGCCAGCATACGGGACAGGGATGACAATCAGCCCCAGCATTTT,CASIRDRDDNQPQHF
13,-,TRBV7-6,TRBJ2-7,few,TGTGCCAGCAGCAAAGGGGCCTACTACGAGCAGTACTTC,CASSKGAYYEQYF
16,TRBD2,TRBV30,TRBJ2-5,-,TGTGCCTGGAGTAATAAGGGAGCGGGAGATGGGGAGACCCAGTACTTC,CAWSNKGAGDGETQYF
16,-,TRBV6-1,TRBJ1-5,-,TGTGCCAGCAGTGAACCAGGGTCGCCTAGCAATCAGCCCCAGCATTTT,CASSEPGSPSNQPQHF
13,-,TRBV30,TRBJ2-3,-,TGTGCCTGGAGTGCAACGGACAGCTTTACGCAGTATTTT,CAWSATDSFTQYF
14,-,TRBV16,TRBJ2-7,-,TGTGCCAGCAGCCAATCCTCCCAGACCTACGAGCAGTACTTC,CASSQSSQTYEQYF
16,TRBD1,TRBV4-1,TRBJ2-7,-,TGCGCCAGCAGCAAAGGACAGGGTGAGTCGTTGGGCGAGCAGTACTTC,CASSKGQGESLGEQYF
15,-,TRBV7-2,TRBJ1-2,-,TGTGCCAGCAGCTCGCCCTCGGGAGTACCTTATGGCTACACCTTC,CASSSPSGVPYGYTF
18,TRBD1,TRBV7-2,TRBJ1-2,-,TGTGCCAGCAGCTTGATTTCGGGACAGGTTGGACAAGGCTATGGCTACACCTTC,CASSLISGQVGQGYGYTF
15,-,TRBV19,TRBJ1-1,-,TGTGCCAGTAGTTTCATTAGGACATCGGCCACTGAAGCTTTCTTT,CASSFIRTSATEAFF
16,TRBD2,TRBV27,TRBJ2-6,-,TGTGCCAGCAGTTCGGGGGGTTTCTCTGGGGCCAACGTCCTGACTTTC,CASSSGGFSGANVLTF
14,-,TRBV19,TRBJ1-1,-,TGTGCCACCAGTAGTCAGGGGAGATACACTGAAGCTTTCTTT,CATSSQGRYTEAFF
15,TRBD1,TRBV2,TRBJ2-2,few,TGTGCCAGCAGTGTCAGGGGGAAAGGTGGCGGGGAGCTGTTTTTT,CASSVRGKGGGELFF
15,TRBD1,TRBV19,TRBJ1-4,-,TGTGCCAGTAGTACGGTACAGGGGGGAGGCGAAAAACTGTTTTTT,CASSTVQGGGEKLFF
16,TRBD2,TRBV7-2,TRBJ2-3,once,TGTGCCAGCAGCTTTCGACTAGCGGGGGTCGATGATACGCAGTATTTT,CASSFRLAGVDDTQYF
13,-,TRBV9,TRBJ2-3,-,TGTGCCAGCAAGGCGACAGTCACAGATACGCAGTATTTT,CASKATVTDTQYF
11,-,TRBV28,TRBJ2-7,-,TGTGCCAGCAGTCCGCGAGGGGGTCCTTTCTTC,CASSPRGGPFF
14,-,TRBV7-2,TRBJ2-3,-,TGTGCCAGCAGCATCGGTCTCGAGGCAGATACGCAGTATTTT,CASSIGLEADTQYF
14,-,TRBV11-2,TRBJ2-3,-,TGTGCCAGCAGCTTAAGTCGAGCTTCAGATACGCAGTATTTT,CASSLSRASDTQYF
13,-,TRBV6-1,TRBJ1-1,few,TGTGCCAGCAGGGACAGTACGAACACTGAAGCTTTCTTT,CASRDSTNTEAFF
14,-,TRBV5-1,TRBJ2-3,-,TGCGCCAGCAGCTCTGATACTAGCACAGATACGCAGTATTTT,CASSSDTSTDTQYF
16,TRBD2,TRBV7-9,TRBJ2-5,-,TGTGCCAGCAGCCCTACTAGCGGGGGGTTCCAAGAGACCCAGTACTTC,CASSPTSGGFQETQYF
16,TRBD1,TRBV4-3,TRBJ1-2,-,TGCGCCAGCAGCCAAGGGCTCCTAATGACAGGGCATGGCTACACCTTC,CASSQGLLMTGHGYTF
14,TRBD2,TRBV28,TRBJ2-1,-,TGTGCCAGCAGTGAACCCCGGGGGGTCGATGAGCAGTTCTTC,CASSEPRGVDEQFF
12,-,TRBV4-2,TRBJ2-7,few,TGTGCCAGCAGCCAAGTGTGGAGGGGAAAGTACTTC,CASSQVWRGKYF
11,-,TRBV5-1,TRBJ2-7,-,TGCGCCAGCAGCGAGGACAGTCTGCAGTACTTC,CASSEDSLQYF
12,TRBD2,TRBV6-5,TRBJ2-5,-,TGTGCCAGCAGCACGGGACGGGGGGCCCAGTACTTC,CASSTGRGAQYF
14,TRBD1,TRBV2,TRBJ1-5,-,TGTGCCAGCAGTGGACAGGGGGCAGCTCAGCCCCAGCATTTT,CASSGQGAAQPQHF